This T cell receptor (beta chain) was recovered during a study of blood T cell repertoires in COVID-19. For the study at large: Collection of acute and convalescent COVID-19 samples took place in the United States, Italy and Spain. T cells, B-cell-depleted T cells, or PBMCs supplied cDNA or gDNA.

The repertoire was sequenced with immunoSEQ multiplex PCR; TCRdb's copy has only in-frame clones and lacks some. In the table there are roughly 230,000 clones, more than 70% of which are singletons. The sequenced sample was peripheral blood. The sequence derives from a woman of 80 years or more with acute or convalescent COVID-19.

The CDR3 DNA follows: TGTGCCAGCAGCGCTGTTGGCGGGGGCAGCAATGAGCAGTTCTTC. This gives the protein CASSAVGGGSNEQFF. The chain recombines TRBV7-6 with TRBJ2-1; D may be TRBD2 (7 bases). Per the germline V gene, CDR1 is SGHVS and CDR2 is FNYEAQ. The CDR3 loop spans 15 amino acids. The V and J ends lost 5 bases and 6 bases respectively, with 17 bases between them.